This T cell receptor beta chain was obtained from a study of T cells in Graves' hyperthyroidism and ophthalmopathy. Enrolled ophthalmopathy patients presented with a Clinical Activity Score of at least 3, a NOSPECS grade of at least 4, and disease duration under 3 months. RNA transcripts yielded amplified TCR beta CDR3 regions. During a first-round RT-PCR of the TCR CDR3, the HTBI primer set was used. TCRdb processed the multiplex PCR reads anew with MiXCR; each CDR3 protein has one entry. The profile shows some 350,000 distinct CDR3 sequences, over 12% of them singletons. Germline V CDR1 and CDR2: ENHRY, SYGVKD. V gave up 9 bases and J gave up 6 bases; unmatched junction bases: 4. This CDR3 region has 12 residues.

The gene calls are TRBV10-3 and TRBJ2-1; 8 bases line up with TRBD1. Sequencing input: blood. The sequence was collected from a woman aged 60-70 years with Graves' ophthalmopathy. The CDR3 reads CAIETGANEQFF. CDR3 DNA: TGTGCCATAGAGACAGGGGCCAATGAGCAGTTCTTC.